Below, 9 T cell receptor beta chains from the same sample are listed, as sequenced in a study of chemoradiotherapy in HPV16-positive cancers. Repertoires were generated with immunoSEQ multiplex PCR, while TCRdb's copy carries only in-frame clones and drops some. The sample contains about 30,000 clones, over 65% of which appear only once. The sample in question was blood, obtained from a patient who underwent chemoradiotherapy. The receptor set was obtained from a human donor with HPV-associated anogenital cancer.

V and J are TRBV10-1 and TRBJ1-1, with TRBD1 as a possible D gene (5 bases). Germline V gene data show CDR1 as WNHNN and CDR2 as SYGVQD (reference sequence). The germline V and J ends were trimmed by 0 bases and 4 bases, with 12 bases remaining between them. CDR3 length: 15 residues. CDR3 loop: CASSESRGTGTEAFF. The CDR3 DNA reads as TGCGCCAGCAGTGAGTCGAGAGGGACCGGCACTGAAGCTTTCTTT.

J is TRBJ1-2 and V is TRBV6-1; 7 nucleotides line up with TRBD1. CDR1 MNHNS and CDR2 SASEGT come from the germline V gene. The CDR3 extends over 15 amino acids. Germline trimming cut 0 bases from V and 3 bases from J; bases unmatched to any gene: 4. The CDR3 sequence is CASSEALGGDYGYTF. CDR3 DNA sequence: TGTGCCAGCAGTGAAGCTCTAGGGGGCGACTATGGCTACACCTTC.

The rearrangement uses TRBV6-1 and TRBJ1-1; 7 bases align to TRBD1. The CDR3 runs 13 residues. Trimming cost V 6 bases and J 8 bases; bases outside gene matches: 9. The germline CDR1 and CDR2 sequences are MNHNS and SASEGT. CDR3 coding DNA: TGTGCCAGCAGCCGGATAGGGACAGTGGAAGCTTTCTTT. It codes for CASSRIGTVEAFF.

The genes are TRBV5-1 and TRBJ2-1; D may be TRBD1 (6 bases). The length of the CDR3 is 14 residues. Per germline, CDR1 SGHRS and CDR2 YFSETQ. V lost 3 bases, J lost 7 bases, and 14 bases lay in between. CDR3 sequence reads: CASSWQGRSNEQFF. The CDR3 DNA is TGCGCCAGCAGCTGGCAGGGGAGATCGAATGAGCAGTTCTTC.

The rearrangement joins TRBV30 to TRBJ1-2; tentative D call: TRBD1 (6 bases). This CDR3 is built from 17 residues. CDR1 is GTSNPN, CDR2 SVGIG, per germline (reference sequence). The V end lost 0 bases, the J end lost 3 bases, and 20 bases lay between the germline ends. The CDR3 loop is CAWSVPGSSTGHYGYTF. The CDR3 nucleotides read TGTGCCTGGAGTGTACCCGGGTCCTCGACAGGCCACTATGGCTACACCTTC. Full variable domain (outside the CDR3, taken from reference TRBV30 and TRBJ1-2): SQTIHQWPATLVQPVGSPLSLECTVEGTSNPNLYWYRQAAGRGLQLLFYSVGIGQISSEVPQNLSASRPQDRQFILSSKKLLLSDSGFYLCAWSVPGSSTGHYGYTFGSGTRLTVV.

The gene calls are TRBV28 and TRBJ1-5; 10 bases line up with TRBD1. With V trimmed by 8 bases and J by 7 bases, 14 bases remained unmatched. Germline V lookup: CDR1 MDHEN, CDR2 SYDVKM. The CDR3 is made up of 16 amino acids. The CDR3 coding sequence is TGTGCCAGCGGCCAGGGACAGGGGATTATAGGACAGCCCCAGCATTTT. This codes for CASGQGQGIIGQPQHF. The full variable domain, in which reference TRBV28 and TRBJ1-5 provide the parts outside the CDR3, is DVKVTQSSRYLVKRTGEKVFLECVQDMDHENMFWYRQDPGLGLRLIYFSYDVKMKEKGDIPEGYSVSREKKERFSLILESASTNQTSMYLCASGQGQGIIGQPQHFGDGTRLSIL.

The chain carries TRBV7-9 and TRBJ1-2; perhaps TRBD1 as D (6 bases). Trimming stripped 5 bases from V and 5 bases from J, with 18 bases between. The CDR3 length is 15 residues. From germline, CDR1 is SEHNR and CDR2 FQNEAQ (reference sequence). The CDR3 DNA reads TGTGCCAGCAGCCACCGGGACAAAACCTTATATGGCTACACCTTC. This codes for CASSHRDKTLYGYTF. Drawing the rest from reference TRBV7-9 and TRBJ1-2, the complete variable domain is DTGVSQNPRHKITKRGQNVTFRCDPISEHNRLYWYRQTLGQGPEFLTYFQNEAQLEKSRLLSDRFSAERPKGSFSTLEIQRTEQGDSAMYLCASSHRDKTLYGYTFGSGTRLTVV.

This rearrangement joins TRBV5-1 to TRBJ1-2; D gene uncertain. CDR1 is SGHRS, CDR2 YFSETQ, per germline. V was trimmed by 3 bases and J by 4 bases, leaving 7 bases between them. CDR3 length: 12 amino acids. The CDR3 coding sequence is TGCGCCAGCAGCTCAACCCTCTATGGCTACACCTTC. It translates to CASSSTLYGYTF.

The chain is built from TRBV28 and TRBJ1-2; no firm D call. The CDR3 has 15 residues. CDR1 and CDR2 from the germline V gene are MDHEN and SYDVKM. V was trimmed by 3 bases and J by 2 bases, leaving 13 bases between them. CDR3 DNA sequence: TGTGCCAGCAGTTTGTACTCGGGTTTCAACTATGGCTACACCTTC. Protein product: CASSLYSGFNYGYTF.